The 6 T cell receptor beta chains given below trace back to one sample, sequenced in a study of shared clonotypes between healthy human individuals. Generated by immunoSEQ multiplex PCR, the TCRdb table keeps only in-frame clones and is missing some. The sample has some 470,000 clones; 75% to 85% are singletons. The sample taken for sequencing was PBMCs. The receptors originated from a woman aged 35 to 49 in good health. Some clones in this sample may be carry-over from other donors' samples.

In the case of this clone: A read error may produce the germline difference seen at one junction end. The chain employs TRBV7-2 and TRBJ2-1; D is tentatively TRBD1 or TRBD2 (5 bases each). This CDR3 has 13 amino acids. Germline CDR1 reads SGHTA; CDR2 reads FQGNSA. The CDR3 spells CASSLFGGNEQFF. DNA of the CDR3: TGCGCCAGCAGCCTATTTGGGGGCAATGAGCAGTTCTTC.

The chain couples TRBV28 to TRBJ1-2, with TRBD1 matching over 11 bases. The junction had 8 bases not matched to a gene; V was cut back by 5 bases and J by 0 bases. This CDR3 spans 17 amino acids. The germline V gene encodes CDR1 MDHEN and CDR2 SYDVKM. The CDR3 sequence is CASSAAGQGGSNYGYTF. CDR3 DNA: TGTGCCAGCAGTGCCGCGGGACAGGGGGGATCTAACTATGGCTACACCTTC.

Only a few counts were recorded for this clone. V and J are TRBV5-5 and TRBJ2-7; 8 bases fit TRBD1. Germline trimming cut 1 base from V and 3 bases from J; bases unmatched to any gene: 6. This CDR3 spans 15 amino acids. Germline-derived CDR1 and CDR2 are SGHKS and YYEKEE (reference sequence). The CDR3 protein is CASSLLLQGVYEQYF. The CDR3 coding sequence is TGTGCCAGCAGCTTGCTACTACAGGGGGTCTACGAGCAGTACTTC. The full variable domain, completed using reference TRBV5-5 and TRBJ2-7, is DAGVTQSPTHLIKTRGQQVTLRCSPISGHKSVSWYQQVLGQGPQFIFQYYEKEERGRGNFPDRFSARQFPNYSSELNVNALLLGDSALYLCASSLLLQGVYEQYFGPGTRLTVT.

This clone is a singleton in its sample. The rearrangement uses TRBV28 and TRBJ2-5; 9 positions agree with TRBD1. This CDR3 has 16 residues. CDR1 is MDHEN, CDR2 SYDVKM, per germline. V trimming: 6 bases; J trimming: 0 bases; junction bases outside the gene matches: 8. CDR3 nucleotide sequence: TGTGCCAGCAGAGCACAGGGGGCCGTTTACCAAGAGACCCAGTACTTC. Protein sequence: CASRAQGAVYQETQYF.

This chain links TRBV11-3 with TRBJ2-5, with 10 bases lining up with TRBD1. This CDR3 is built from 14 residues. J gave up 3 bases and V 5 bases, and 3 bases lay outside the gene matches. From germline, CDR1 is SGHNT and CDR2 YENEEA. CDR3 protein: CASSPGTGEETQYF. The CDR3 region has the DNA TGTGCCAGCAGCCCCGGGACAGGGGAAGAGACCCAGTACTTC.

Of note for this clone: It may be a read error: a sequence one base away is much more abundant. The rearrangement uses TRBV5-1 and TRBJ2-1; 7 positions match TRBD2. CDR1 SGHRS and CDR2 YFSETQ come from the germline V gene. With V trimmed by 2 bases and J by 9 bases, 11 bases remained unmatched. This CDR3 contains 15 residues. CDR3 nucleotides: TGCGCCAGCAGCTTAGCGGGGACCGATAGCTCTGAGCAGTTCTTC. Translating gives CASSLAGTDSSEQFF.